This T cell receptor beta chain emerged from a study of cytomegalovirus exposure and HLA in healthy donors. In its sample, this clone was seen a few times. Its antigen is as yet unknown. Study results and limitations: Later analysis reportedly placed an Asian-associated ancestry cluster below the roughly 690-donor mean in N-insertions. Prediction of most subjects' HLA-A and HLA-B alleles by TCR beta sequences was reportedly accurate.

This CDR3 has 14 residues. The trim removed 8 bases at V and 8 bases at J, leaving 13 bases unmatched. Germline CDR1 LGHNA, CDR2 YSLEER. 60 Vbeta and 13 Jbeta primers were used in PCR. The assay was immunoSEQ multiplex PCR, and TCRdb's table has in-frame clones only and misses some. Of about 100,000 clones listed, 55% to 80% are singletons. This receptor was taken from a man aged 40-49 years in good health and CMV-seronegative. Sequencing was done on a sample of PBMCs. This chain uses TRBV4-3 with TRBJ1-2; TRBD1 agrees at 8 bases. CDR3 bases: TGCGCCAGCCGTAGGACAGGGACAACCGGGGGCTACACCTTC. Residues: CASRRTGTTGGYTF.